This T cell receptor beta chain stems from a study of T cell clonotyping in hematopoietic cell transplantation. The study's findings and limits: Broader posttransplant TCR repertoire diversity was predicted by graft donor and pretransplant recipient Inverse Simpson Index values.

CDR3 length equals 16 residues. Trimming removed 4 bases from V and 1 base from J, with 15 bases in between. Germline V CDR1 and CDR2: MNHNY, SVGAGI (reference sequence). Method: immunoSEQ multiplex PCR; TCRdb's copy keeps in-frame clones and lacks some. The sample includes 4,500 to 6,500 clones, 70% to 80% of them seen just once. A word on this clone: Its antigen is as yet unknown.

This material consisted of PBMCs, taken 100 days after allogeneic stem cell transplant. The clonotype was recovered from a male patient aged 50 or older who had an allogeneic stem cell transplant from an unrelated donor, so the T cells may come from the graft donor. Some clones in this sample may be carry-over from other donors' samples. V is TRBV6-6 and J is TRBJ2-3, with D possibly matching TRBD1 (5 bases). In DNA form, the CDR3 reads TGTGCCAGCAGTTCGATGCAGGGTGGAGGCACAGATACGCAGTATTTT. It translates to CASSSMQGGGTDTQYF.